This entry describes one T cell receptor (beta chain). Sequence at one end of the junction differs from germline and may be a read error. The data originate from a study of T cell responses to AZD1222 COVID-19 vaccine. Repertoires were generated with immunoSEQ multiplex PCR, while TCRdb's copy carries only in-frame clones and drops some. The sample holds approximately 100,000 clones, 85% to 90% seen once. The germline V gene encodes CDR1 MNHNS and CDR2 SASEGT. This CDR3 is built from 14 residues. The rearrangement joins TRBV6-1 to TRBJ2-2; D might be TRBD2 (5 bases). Specimen: peripheral blood, collected on day 0 of AZD1222 vaccination. The receptor was isolated from an adult in good health. CDR3 in DNA: TGTGCCAGCAGTAAAGCGGCGAACACCGGGGAGCTGTTTTTT. The encoded protein is CASSKAANTGELFF.